A single sample is the source of the 11 T cell receptor beta chains below, sequenced in a study of shared clonotypes between healthy human individuals. Clones were read by immunoSEQ multiplex PCR, and TCRdb kept only the in-frame ones, dropping some. The table lists roughly 700,000 clones, around 74% of them singletons. Sequenced: memory CD4+ T cells sorted from blood. Subset described: CD45RA-negative fraction. The receptors here all came from a woman in her twenties or thirties in good health.

This chain joins TRBV7-6 and TRBJ2-7; no clear D. Germline V gene lookup returns CDR1 SGHVS and CDR2 FNYEAQ. CDR3 length: 15 amino acids. V lost 3 bases to trimming and J lost 5 bases, with 17 bases between them. The CDR3: CASSLGPIRKDEQYF. CDR3 nucleotide sequence: TGTGCCAGCAGCTTGGGCCCCATCCGGAAGGACGAGCAGTACTTC.

This chain links TRBV6-5 with TRBJ1-3; D perhaps matches TRBD1 (6 bases). V lost 10 bases, J lost 0 bases, and 16 bases lay in between. Germline V lookup: CDR1 MNHEY, CDR2 SVGAGI. The CDR3 length is 15 residues. In DNA, the CDR3 is TGTGCCACTATTGGACAGCTCGGCTCTGGAAACACCATATATTTT. As protein: CATIGQLGSGNTIYF.

The rearrangement links TRBV19 to TRBJ1-4; possible D gene TRBD1, 5 bases. The germline CDR1 and CDR2 sequences are LNHDA and SQIVND (reference sequence). V lost 4 bases and J 0 bases, leaving 12 bases between the germline ends. CDR3 length equals 16 residues. This chain's CDR3 is CASSSWGSATNEKLFF. The CDR3 DNA follows: TGTGCCAGTAGTAGTTGGGGCTCTGCAACTAATGAAAAACTGTTTTTT. The variable domain in full, completed from reference TRBV19 and TRBJ1-4, reads DGGITQSPKYLFRKEGQNVTLSCEQNLNHDAMYWYRQDPGQGLRLIYYSQIVNDFQKGDIAEGYSVSREKKESFPLTVTSAQKNPTAFYLCASSSWGSATNEKLFFGSGTQLSVL.

This rearrangement joins TRBV18 to TRBJ2-7; 7 bases are a match to TRBD2. From germline, CDR1 is KGHSH and CDR2 LQKENI. The V segment lost 2 bases and the J segment 5 bases; nucleotides outside the gene matches: 15. CDR3 length equals 17 residues. Here the CDR3 reads CASSPRFTAGVSNEQYF. The DNA for the CDR3 is TGTGCCAGCTCACCAAGGTTTACGGCGGGAGTTTCAAACGAGCAGTACTTC.

J is TRBJ2-6 and V is TRBV6-5; D ambiguous. This CDR3 spans 14 amino acids. Trimming pared 6 bases from V and 0 bases from J, leaving 6 bases between. Germline V gives CDR1 MNHEY, CDR2 SVGAGI. DNA of the CDR3: TGTGCCAGCAGCCCCATCTCTGGGGCCAACGTCCTGACTTTC. This encodes CASSPISGANVLTF.

The chain combines TRBV5-1 with TRBJ1-5; no firm D call. Per germline, CDR1 SGHRS and CDR2 YFSETQ. Trimming removed 2 bases from V and 0 bases from J, with 9 bases in between. This CDR3 is 15 amino acids long. The CDR3 DNA follows: TGCGCCAGCAGCTTTTACGGTGGTAGCAATCAGCCCCAGCATTTT. Residues: CASSFYGGSNQPQHF.

J is TRBJ2-7 and V is TRBV5-1, with no clear D. From germline, CDR1 is SGHRS and CDR2 YFSETQ. This CDR3 is 14 amino acids long. V was cut by 4 bases and J by 5 bases, with 16 bases left in between. The CDR3 loop is CASSPGPPSDEQYF. CDR3 in DNA: TGCGCCAGCAGCCCGGGTCCCCCATCCGACGAGCAGTACTTC.

The genes are TRBV4-2 and TRBJ2-4, with 8 bases that match TRBD2. V lost 5 bases and J lost 1; bases outside the gene matches: 7. The CDR3 extends over 16 amino acids. CDR1 LGHNA and CDR2 YNFKEQ come from the germline V gene. CDR3 coding DNA: TGTGCCAGCAGCTTGGGACTAGTCATGGCCAAAAACATTCAGTACTTC. It encodes CASSLGLVMAKNIQYF.

The chain recombines TRBV7-9 with TRBJ2-4, with TRBD1 as a possible D gene (6 bases). The V end was cut by 5 bases, the J end by 4 bases, with 24 bases between. The CDR3 has 18 residues. Germline V lookup: CDR1 SEHNR, CDR2 FQNEAQ (reference sequence). The CDR3, as DNA: TGTGCCAGCAGCCGAACCCAAGACTCGACAGGCCCAAAAAACATTCAGTACTTC. Its translation is CASSRTQDSTGPKNIQYF.

The CDR3 DNA reads as TGCGCCAGCAGTGAGAAAGGGCTGTCCCAGCCCCAGCATTTT. Residues: CASSEKGLSQPQHF. The J gene is TRBJ1-5, the V gene TRBV10-2; D is ambiguous. The CDR3 contains 14 residues. Germline CDR1 and CDR2: WSHSY and SAAADI. V shed 2 bases and J shed 7 bases, with 12 bases lying between them.

The chain uses TRBV2 and TRBJ2-7; 11 nucleotides line up with TRBD2. The V and J ends lost 6 bases and 6 bases, in that order; junction bases with no gene match: 7. The CDR3 has 14 amino acids. CDR1 is SNHLY, CDR2 FYNNEI, per germline. Written as DNA, the CDR3 is TGTGCCAGCAGGACAACTAGCGGGAGCACCGAGCAGTACTTC. Its translation is CASRTTSGSTEQYF.